This T cell receptor beta chain came from a study of regulatory T cells in long-lasting Graves disease. Regarding the study as a whole: Whereas more than 950 public clonotypes were shared by new patients, persistent patients shared more, at about 2,500. Accuracy could have been hurt by small sample size.

Sequencing libraries for TCR beta were prepared with iRepertoire HTBI primers and Arm-PCR of CDR3 regions. TCRdb analysed the multiplex PCR reads with MiXCR anew, one entry per CDR3 protein. The data show 650,000 to 850,000 distinct CDR3 sequences, about 30% seen once. This clonotype was picked up a small number of times. What it binds is unknown. The sample's time point: persistent/refractory GD, antithyroid drugs over 5 years with positive TRAb. The TCR library was prepared using RNA isolated from PBMCs. Source: peripheral blood mononuclear cells (PBMCs), taken when the disease was refractory, from a patient treated with antithyroid drugs. This receptor was taken from a female donor with Graves disease.

This CDR3 is CASSIPGVRYEQYF. The CDR3 nucleotides are TGTGCCAGCAGCATACCCGGGGTACGATACGAGCAGTACTTC. The genes are TRBV5-6 and TRBJ2-7, with D possibly matching TRBD2 (5 bases). Germline V gives CDR1 SGHDT, CDR2 YYEEEE. V was shortened by 4 bases and J by 4 bases, with 15 bases between the two germline ends. CDR3 length: 14 residues.